This T cell receptor (beta chain) derives from a study of blood T cell repertoires in COVID-19. Study-wide context: The study drew acute and convalescent COVID-19 samples from the United States, Italy and Spain.

Deletions cut 1 base from V and 1 base from J, with 5 bases between. Germline lookup yields CDR1 LNHDA and CDR2 SQIVND (reference sequence). This CDR3 spans 14 amino acids. Adults between roughly 18 and 95 years of age took part from 20 to 25 US areas. In the source study's methods: Nucleated cell number was recorded as an estimate derived from reference gene primer amplification. TCRdb's copy holds only in-frame clones and misses some; the assay was immunoSEQ multiplex PCR. V, J and clone size are taken as reported in that table, and D and trimming were inferred from the DNA itself. The sample lists 200,000 to 250,000 clones, about 80% occurring once.

The clonotype was recovered from a middle-aged woman with acute COVID-19. The sample comprised PBMCs or T cells enriched from blood (not recorded which). The chain is built from TRBV19 and TRBJ1-5; D remains unclear. CDR3 DNA sequence: TGTGCCAGTAGTATAGGAGCGAGCAATCAGCCCCAGCATTTT. It specifies CASSIGASNQPQHF.